The 32 T cell receptor beta chains in this list originate from one sample, sequenced in a study of blood T cells in healthy people across ages. Primed by a sample-barcoded 5' primer and a J-beta primer mix, a second PCR proceeded for 7 to 11 cycles. TCRdb reprocessed the 5' RACE reads with MiXCR, giving one entry per CDR3 protein. Of some 1.4 million distinct CDR3 sequences listed, 42% were seen once; the top ten hold around 8%. Sequencing input: blood. The receptors come from a woman aged 18 to 35 in good health.

The chain couples TRBV18 to TRBJ2-7; 8 bases agree with TRBD2. V lost 5 bases and J lost 3; bases outside the gene matches: 12. This CDR3 has 16 amino acids. Germline lookup yields CDR1 KGHSH and CDR2 LQKENI. The CDR3 reads CASSILSGGQRYEQYF. CDR3 in DNA: TGTGCCAGCTCAATATTAAGCGGGGGACAACGCTACGAGCAGTACTTC.

The chain is built from TRBV18 and TRBJ1-1; no clear D. The CDR3 length is 13 residues. Germline-derived CDR1 and CDR2 are KGHSH and LQKENI. V was pared by 2 bases and J by 11 bases, with 15 bases between. CDR3 in DNA: TGTGCCAGCTCACCATTAGTCGCCGCCGGGGCTTTCTTT. Translating gives CASSPLVAAGAFF.

The V and J genes are TRBV27 and TRBJ2-5; no firm D call. Germline V gene lookup returns CDR1 MNHEY and CDR2 SMNVEV (reference sequence). The CDR3 runs to 13 residues. Trimming left V 5 bases short and J 3 bases short, with 10 bases between. CDR3 bases: TGTGCCAGCAGTCAAAGGGTTAAAGAGACCCAGTACTTC. Translated, it gives CASSQRVKETQYF.

The J gene is TRBJ1-2, the V gene TRBV10-3, with D perhaps TRBD1 (6 bases). Trimming left V 3 bases short and J 8 bases short, with 16 bases between. The CDR3 is 14 residues long. Germline V lookup: CDR1 ENHRY, CDR2 SYGVKD. CDR3 amino acids: CAISDRGGGRGYTF. The CDR3 DNA is TGTGCCATCAGTGATCGGGGGGGCGGACGAGGCTACACCTTC.

The rearrangement uses TRBV10-3 and TRBJ2-5; D uncertain. The CDR3 extends over 13 amino acids. Trimming left V 6 bases short and J 1 base short, with 9 bases between. Germline values: CDR1 ENHRY, CDR2 SYGVKD. The CDR3 reads CAISPPSQETQYF. Written as DNA, the CDR3 is TGTGCCATCAGCCCCCCTAGCCAAGAGACCCAGTACTTC.

The V and J genes are TRBV10-3 and TRBJ2-7, with TRBD1 matching over 8 bases. Germline CDR1 is ENHRY and CDR2 is SYGVKD. The CDR3 is made up of 14 amino acids. Losses at the gene ends were 6 bases for V and 5 bases for J; bases not matched to a gene: 9. The CDR3 region has the DNA TGTGCCATCAGCCAGGGGGCTTTGACGCACGAGCAGTACTTC. Protein sequence: CAISQGALTHEQYF.

The chain's CDR3 is CASSITGGAWDEQYF. CDR3 nucleotide sequence: TGTGCCAGCTCAATCACAGGGGGCGCTTGGGACGAGCAGTACTTC. The chain employs TRBV18 and TRBJ2-5; TRBD1 aligns across 9 bases. The last part of the DNA fits TRBJ2-7 better; the J call may be wrong. Germline V gives CDR1 KGHSH, CDR2 LQKENI. The CDR3 is 15 amino acids.

The V and J genes are TRBV6-6 and TRBJ2-5; TRBD2 is a possible D gene (6 bases). Between the trimmed V and J ends, which lost 2 bases and 5 bases, there was a span of 21 bases. The germline CDR1 and CDR2 sequences are MNHNY and SVGAGI (reference sequence). The CDR3 sequence is 17 residues long. CDR3 loop: CASSYEISGFDRETQYF. For the CDR3, the DNA is TGTGCCAGCAGTTACGAAATTAGCGGATTTGACCGGGAGACCCAGTACTTC.

The sample holds a few counts of this clonotype. The V gene is TRBV27, the J gene TRBJ1-1; a weak D match, TRBD1 (6 bases). V was pared by 7 bases and J by 4 bases, with 13 bases between. The CDR3 extends over 13 amino acids. Germline V gene data show CDR1 as MNHEY and CDR2 as SMNVEV (reference sequence). DNA for the CDR3: TGTGCCAGCAACAGGGATCTGGGCACTGAAGCTTTCTTT. Its protein is CASNRDLGTEAFF.

The chain uses TRBV7-2 and TRBJ2-7, with TRBD2 identical over 7 bases. V shed 3 bases, J shed 5 bases, and the junction held 13 bases outside the gene matches. The germline V gene encodes CDR1 SGHTA and CDR2 FQGNSA. CDR3 size: 16 residues. CDR3 in amino acids: CASSFPSGTTKDEQYF. CDR3 coding DNA: TGTGCCAGCAGCTTCCCCTCCGGGACTACCAAGGACGAGCAGTACTTC.

This sequence joins TRBV18 and TRBJ2-2; D not resolved. The CDR3 has 14 amino acids. Germline-derived CDR1 and CDR2 are KGHSH and LQKENI. Trimming took off 1 base at V and 5 bases at J, with 8 bases between the two ends. The CDR3 sequence is CASSPRMGTGELFF. The DNA of the CDR3 is TGTGCCAGCTCACCACGGATGGGGACCGGGGAGCTGTTTTTT.

The chain joins TRBV12-3 or TRBV12-4 to TRBJ1-4; D is uncertain. The CDR3 has 14 amino acids. The ends were cut back, 5 bases at V and 4 bases at J, with 11 bases in the middle. This CDR3 reads CASSRDAYNEKLFF. In DNA, the CDR3 is TGTGCCAGCAGTAGAGACGCATATAATGAAAAACTGTTTTTT.

This chain joins TRBV20-1 and TRBJ2-7; TRBD2 matches at 8 bases. Germline CDR1 and CDR2: DFQATT and SNEGSKA (reference sequence). V lost 0 bases, J lost 5 bases, and 15 bases stayed unmatched. The CDR3 has 17 residues. CDR3 coding DNA: TGCAGTGCTAGAGATCATACAGCGGGAGTTTCCATCCACGAGCAGTACTTC. This sequence encodes CSARDHTAGVSIHEQYF.

This clonotype was detected only a few times. This sequence joins TRBV6-5 and TRBJ2-3; the D gene is possibly TRBD2 (6 bases). The V end was cut by 5 bases, the J end by 2 bases, with 17 bases between. The CDR3 runs 16 residues. Germline lookup yields CDR1 MNHEY and CDR2 SVGAGI. The CDR3 nucleotides are TGTGCCAGCAGTAGCCTGGGCGGGGAGGACACAGATACGCAGTATTTT. The encoded protein is CASSSLGGEDTDTQYF.

This chain joins TRBV25-1 and TRBJ1-1; 7 bases line up with TRBD1. The germline V gene encodes CDR1 MGHDK and CDR2 SYGVNS. V was pared by 1 base and J by 4 bases, with 12 bases of the junction left unmatched. The CDR3 totals 17 residues. CDR3 bases: TGTGCCAGCAGTGAATCCGCGACAGGGAAGGTTGGCACTGAAGCTTTCTTT. This gives the protein CASSESATGKVGTEAFF.

The gene calls are TRBV20-1 and TRBJ1-4; TRBD1 matches 8 bases. Per the germline V gene, CDR1 is DFQATT and CDR2 is SNEGSKA (reference sequence). This CDR3 comprises 12 residues. The CDR3 region is CGSRGLQEKLFF. The CDR3, as DNA: TGCGGCAGCAGGGGGCTTCAAGAAAAACTGTTTTTT.

This chain links TRBV12-3 or TRBV12-4 with TRBJ2-7, with D unclear. This CDR3 has 15 residues. V lost 1 base to trimming and J lost 2 bases, with 12 bases between them. CDR3 amino acids: CASSLGGQLAYEQYF. The CDR3 DNA follows: TGTGCCAGCAGTTTAGGAGGCCAACTTGCCTACGAGCAGTACTTC.

This clonotype occurred a few times. The rearrangement links TRBV5-1 to TRBJ2-3; D might be TRBD2 (5 bases). Germline-derived CDR1 and CDR2 are SGHRS and YFSETQ. This CDR3 contains 16 residues. V was clipped by 0 bases and J by 0 bases, with 11 bases between them. The CDR3 nucleotides are TGCGCCAGCAGCTTGGTCGGGGATCCTAGCACAGATACGCAGTATTTT. Translation gives CASSLVGDPSTDTQYF.

The V call is TRBV20-1, the J call TRBJ2-5, with 16 bases identical to TRBD2. The ends lost 6 bases at V and 11 bases at J; junction bases unmatched: 9. The germline CDR1 and CDR2 sequences are DFQATT and SNEGSKA (reference sequence). CDR3 size: 14 residues. The DNA of the CDR3 is TGCAGTGCCTGGGGACTAGCGGGAGGGAATGAGCAGTACTTC. This encodes CSAWGLAGGNEQYF.

There are a few counts of this clonotype. The genes are TRBV4-1 and TRBJ2-7; unclear D gene. V was trimmed by 4 bases and J by 2 bases, leaving 15 bases between them. CDR3 length equals 15 residues. Germline CDR1 and CDR2: MGHRA and YSYEKL. The chain's CDR3 is CASSLGLGTAYEQYF. CDR3 in DNA: TGCGCCAGCAGCCTAGGCCTGGGCACGGCCTACGAGCAGTACTTC.

In its sample, this clonotype was seen many times. The V gene is TRBV12-3 or TRBV12-4, the J gene TRBJ2-3; D not certain. The CDR3 has 12 residues. V was pared by 6 bases and J by 3 bases, with 7 bases between. CDR3 sequence (DNA): TGTGCCAGCAGGACACCAACAGATACGCAGTATTTT. Protein: CASRTPTDTQYF.

The chain combines TRBV27 with TRBJ1-2; TRBD1 aligns across 7 bases. Trimming took 2 bases from V and 5 from J; bases not matched to a gene: 17. This CDR3 is 18 amino acids long. Germline CDR1 MNHEY, CDR2 SMNVEV (reference sequence). The CDR3: CASSLVRQGKGGHYGYTF. The CDR3 DNA sequence: TGTGCCAGCAGTTTAGTCAGACAGGGTAAAGGTGGGCATTATGGCTACACCTTC.

This clonotype appeared a few times. The V and J genes are TRBV10-3 and TRBJ1-1; 8 bases line up with TRBD1. J was trimmed by 1 base and V by 8 bases; bases with no gene match: 6. Germline-derived CDR1 and CDR2 are ENHRY and SYGVKD. CDR3 size: 14 residues. The DNA for the CDR3 is TGTGCCATCGGGGCGACAGGGGAGAACACTGAAGCTTTCTTT. Its protein is CAIGATGENTEAFF.

V and J are TRBV7-2 and TRBJ1-1; 9 nucleotides align to TRBD1. Germline V gene sequence: CDR1 SGHTA, CDR2 FQGNSA. J was trimmed by 11 bases and V by 5 bases; bases with no gene match: 6. The CDR3 is 12 amino acids. The DNA for the CDR3 is TGTGCCAGCAGCAAAGACAGGGGGGGGGCTTTCTTT. As protein: CASSKDRGGAFF.

This chain uses TRBV24-1 with TRBJ2-1, with D tentatively TRBD2 (5 bases). The CDR3 is 15 amino acids. Looked up from germline, CDR1 is KGHDR and CDR2 is SFDVKD. V dropped 7 bases and J dropped 4 bases, with 16 bases sitting between them. CDR3 in amino acids: CATRGSGTFYNEQFF. CDR3 in DNA: TGTGCCACCAGAGGAAGCGGAACCTTTTACAATGAGCAGTTCTTC.

This chain joins TRBV5-6 and TRBJ2-1; TRBD2 might be the D (6 bases). CDR1 and CDR2 (germline): SGHDT, YYEEEE. Trimming removed 2 bases at V and 1 base at J, with 19 bases between. The CDR3 sequence is 18 residues long. The CDR3 loop reads CASSFIGGTGLSYNEQFF. Here the CDR3 DNA reads TGTGCCAGCAGCTTCATTGGGGGGACGGGACTTTCCTACAATGAGCAGTTCTTC.

The chain is built from TRBV6-6 and TRBJ2-1, with unresolved D. Looked up from germline, CDR1 is MNHNY and CDR2 is SVGAGI (reference sequence). There are 15 residues in the CDR3. The V and J ends lost 5 bases and 0 bases respectively, with 11 bases between them. CDR3: CASSDPAYSYNEQFF. The CDR3 DNA follows: TGTGCCAGCAGTGACCCCGCGTACTCCTACAATGAGCAGTTCTTC.

The rearrangement joins TRBV5-1 to TRBJ2-1; TRBD1 aligns across 7 bases. TRBJ2-7 explains the end of the DNA better; the J call may be wrong. Per germline, CDR1 SGHRS and CDR2 YFSETQ. The CDR3 totals 16 residues. For the CDR3, the DNA is TGCGCCAGCAGCTTCAGACAGGGAAGCACCTACAATGAGCAGTACTTC. Amino acids: CASSFRQGSTYNEQYF.

This clonotype occurred a few times. The CDR3 is CSARKPSGRMETQYF. The CDR3 DNA reads as TGCAGTGCTAGGAAGCCTAGCGGGAGAATGGAGACCCAGTACTTC. The V and J genes are TRBV20-1 and TRBJ2-4, with 10 bases matching TRBD2. The DNA end lines up better with TRBJ2-5; the J call may be wrong. The CDR3 length is 15 residues. From germline, CDR1 is DFQATT and CDR2 SNEGSKA (reference sequence).

The chain carries TRBV11-2 and TRBJ1-1, with a possible D match to TRBD1 (6 bases). This CDR3 contains 15 residues. V shed 8 bases and J shed 1 base, with 17 bases lying between them. Germline values: CDR1 SGHAT, CDR2 FQNNGV. The CDR3 region has the DNA TGTGCCAGCGGAGGGGGACTCAACAAGAACACTGAAGCTTTCTTT. Protein: CASGGGLNKNTEAFF.

In its sample, this clonotype was seen a few times. The chain couples TRBV7-9 to TRBJ1-2; TRBD1 is a possible D gene (5 bases). This CDR3 contains 13 residues. Trimming pared 5 bases from V and 4 bases from J, leaving 11 bases between. Germline V CDR1 and CDR2: SEHNR, FQNEAQ (reference sequence). DNA of the CDR3: TGTGCCAGCAGCCCCAGGGAAGCCTATGGCTACACCTTC. Its protein is CASSPREAYGYTF.

The chain is built from TRBV7-9 and TRBJ1-2; D gene uncertain. There are 15 residues in the CDR3. Germline CDR1 is SEHNR and CDR2 is FQNEAQ (reference sequence). V shed 2 bases and J shed 2 bases, with 12 bases lying between them. Here the CDR3 DNA reads TGTGCCAGCAGCTTATTAGCTATCCTAAACTATGGCTACACCTTC. Translation gives CASSLLAILNYGYTF.